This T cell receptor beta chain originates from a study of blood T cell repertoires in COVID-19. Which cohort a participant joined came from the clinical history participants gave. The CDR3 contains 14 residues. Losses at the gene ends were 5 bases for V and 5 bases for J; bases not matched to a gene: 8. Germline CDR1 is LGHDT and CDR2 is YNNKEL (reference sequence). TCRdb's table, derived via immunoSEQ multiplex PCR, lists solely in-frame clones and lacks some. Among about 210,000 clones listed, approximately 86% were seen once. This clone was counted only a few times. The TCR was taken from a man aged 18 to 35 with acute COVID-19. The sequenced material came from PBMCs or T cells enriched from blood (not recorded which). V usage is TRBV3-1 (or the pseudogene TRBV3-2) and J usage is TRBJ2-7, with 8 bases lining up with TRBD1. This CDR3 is CASSLDRAADEQYF. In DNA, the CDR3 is TGTGCCAGCAGCTTGGACAGGGCTGCTGACGAGCAGTACTTC.